These 2 T cell receptor beta chains came from one sample sequenced in a study of metastatic and nonmetastatic thyroid tumors (dated by TCRdb to the early 2020s). Libraries were constructed by PCR. Data came from an Illumina HiSeq 4000. TCRdb applied fastp at Q25 and MiXCR to the public reads, then kept only in-frame beta chains. The sample table lists tens of thousands of clones, around a sixth of them with a count of one. The top ten clones comprise less than 45% of the sample. Before undergoing thyroid surgery, none of the patients had been given any kind of treatment. The sample was blood. Receptors were obtained from a female donor with papillary thyroid cancer or a benign thyroid nodule (not recorded which). Some clones in this sample may be carry-over from other donors' samples.

The chain carries TRBV20-1 and TRBJ1-1; perhaps TRBD1 as D (6 bases). Germline CDR1 reads DFQATT; CDR2 reads SNEGSKA (reference sequence). The CDR3 has 16 residues. V lost 2 bases, J lost 2 bases, and 18 bases lay in between. The CDR3 is CSARTDRIAQNTEAFF. CDR3 nucleotides: TGCAGTGCTAGAACCGACAGGATTGCCCAAAACACTGAAGCTTTCTTT.

This clone was seen at least ten times. The rearrangement links TRBV3-1 to TRBJ2-2; possibly TRBD1 for D (5 bases). The V gene's germline CDR1 is LGHDT and CDR2 YNNKEL (reference sequence). The V end lost 6 bases, the J end lost 1 base, and 6 bases lay between the germline ends. The CDR3 runs to 13 residues. CDR3 region: CASRDRNTGELFF. Here the CDR3 DNA reads TGTGCCAGCAGAGACAGGAACACCGGGGAGCTGTTTTTT.